Included here is one T cell receptor beta chain sequence, with context. Its antigen is unidentified. This CDR3 region has 14 residues. Germline values: CDR1 DFQATT, CDR2 SNEGSKA (reference sequence). The ends were cut back, 1 base at V and 3 bases at J, with 10 bases in the middle. This sample is drawn from a study of T cell repertoires in cytomegalovirus infection. Background on the study: Signatures in public TCR beta sequences pointed to both CMV infection and matching HLA type. Study-level points and caveats: Of the TCR beta families, the public ones yielded a cumulative frequency that identified carriers of CMV plus the relevant HLA.

TCRdb analysed the reads with MiXCR anew, one entry per CDR3 protein. Of about 920,000 distinct CDR3 sequences listed, approximately 32% are singletons. This receptor was taken from a human donor in good health (CMV status not recorded). Some clones in this sample may be carry-over from other donors' samples. This chain uses TRBV20-1 with TRBJ2-1, with D tentatively TRBD1 (6 bases). The material was cultured CD8+ T cells from PBMCs, obtained from culture after CMV antigen stimulation. The CDR3 DNA is TGCAGTGCTAGAGGGACAGACATCTACAATGAGCAGTTCTTC. This codes for CSARGTDIYNEQFF.